This section outlines one T cell receptor (beta chain) sequence together with its context. Its antigen is still unknown. Germline and junction disagree at one end, which may indicate a read error. These data come from a study of T cells in Graves' hyperthyroidism and ophthalmopathy. For the study at large: Peripheral blood was collected at initial diagnosis, before any treatment.

The V gene's germline CDR1 is SEHNR and CDR2 FQNEAQ (reference sequence). The CDR3 has 17 residues. RNA transcripts gave rise to amplified TCR beta CDR3 regions. The HTBI primer set drove a first-round RT-PCR of the TCR CDR3. TCRdb processed the multiplex PCR reads anew with MiXCR; each CDR3 protein has one entry. The table includes around 720,000 distinct CDR3 sequences, under 45% detected once. Diagnostic assessment was based on clinical symptoms, serum thyroxine and TRAb, thyroid ultrasound and orbital computed tomography. General study results and limits: Ophthalmopathy was distinguished from stable hyperthyroidism by 13 V-J signatures. Ophthalmopathy onset followed model prediction by a median around 6.9 months.

The source is a middle-aged woman with Graves' hyperthyroidism. Sequencing was carried out using blood. The chain is built from TRBV7-9 and TRBJ1-2; D may be TRBD1 (6 bases). CDR3 loop: CANSLDLPGHLRGGYTF. For the CDR3, the DNA is TGTGCCAACAGCTTAGACCTTCCGGGACACTTGAGAGGTGGCTACACCTTC. Full variable domain (rest looked up from reference TRBV7-9 and TRBJ1-2): DTGVSQNPRHKITKRGQNVTFRCDPISEHNRLYWYRQTLGQGPEFLTYFQNEAQLEKSRLLSDRFSAERPKGSFSTLEIQRTEQGDSAMYLCANSLDLPGHLRGGYTFGSGTRLTVV.